The 20 T cell receptor beta chains presented below share a single source sample, sequenced in a study of blood T cells in healthy people across ages. For the second PCR, which ran for roughly 7 to 11 cycles, a sample-barcoded 5' primer and a J-beta primer mix were used. From the 5' RACE reads, TCRdb called clonotypes with MiXCR, one entry per CDR3 protein. Here the sample spans hundreds of thousands of distinct CDR3 sequences, under 25% being singletons. The sequencing sample was made of blood. The receptors derive from a man between 65 and 85 years old in good health.

This clonotype was counted many times. The CDR3 loop reads CASSLSRRDWRENSPLHF. The CDR3 DNA reads TGTGCCAGCAGTTTATCCCGGAGGGACTGGAGGGAAAATTCACCCCTCCACTTT. The rearrangement uses TRBV27 and TRBJ1-6; possible D gene TRBD1, 5 bases. This CDR3 contains 18 residues. Germline loops: CDR1 MNHEY, CDR2 SMNVEV (reference sequence). The V and J ends lost 0 bases and 7 bases respectively, with 19 bases between them.

The chain employs TRBV7-2 and TRBJ2-1; TRBD2 aligns across 7 bases. Germline CDR1 and CDR2: SGHTA and FQGNSA. The CDR3 loop spans 16 amino acids. J was trimmed by 3 bases and V by 5 bases; bases with no gene match: 10. CDR3 nucleotide sequence: TGTACCAGCAGCCCCCTTTCGGGAGGTGGCTACAATGAGCAGTTCTTC. This codes for CTSSPLSGGGYNEQFF.

For this clonotype: This clone may be a read error of a much larger clone one base away. The chain is built from TRBV7-9 and TRBJ2-5; 7 bases fit TRBD2. Germline assignment: CDR1 SEHNR and CDR2 FQNEAQ (reference sequence). The CDR3 sequence is 15 residues long. The CDR3 region is CASSLYLGRPETQHF. In nucleotides, the CDR3 is TGTGCCAGCAGCTTATATCTCGGGAGGCCGGAGACCCAGCACTTC.

This clonotype occurred many times. V gene TRBV3-1 combines with J gene TRBJ2-7, with 7 bases aligning to TRBD1. The CDR3 spans 14 residues. Germline V CDR1 and CDR2: LGHDT, YNNKEL (reference sequence). V lost 4 bases and J lost 5; bases outside the gene matches: 8. This chain's CDR3 is CASSLGQQANEQYF. CDR3 DNA: TGTGCCAGCAGCCTGGGACAGCAAGCCAACGAGCAGTACTTC.

The CDR3, as DNA: TGTGCCAGCTCTCGCACAGGGAATTTCTACGAGCAGTACTTC. Translated: CASSRTGNFYEQYF. This chain connects TRBV6-1 to TRBJ2-5; D possibly corresponds to TRBD1 (6 bases). The J call may be faulty, since TRBJ2-7 better matches the DNA end. CDR3 length equals 14 residues. CDR1 MNHNS and CDR2 SASEGT come from the germline V gene.

In its sample, this clonotype was seen many times. V and J are TRBV20-1 and TRBJ2-7, with 7 bases aligning to TRBD1. The germline gives CDR1 DFQATT, CDR2 SNEGSKA (reference sequence). This CDR3 contains 13 residues. The ends lost 1 base at V and 3 bases at J; junction bases unmatched: 3. CDR3 residues: CSARVTGDYEQYF. As DNA, the CDR3 is TGCAGTGCTAGAGTAACAGGGGACTACGAGCAGTACTTC.

This clonotype has only a few counts. The germline gene is not matched at one end of the junction; a read error may be the cause. The chain links TRBV6-5 to TRBJ2-3; TRBD2 aligns across 10 bases. CDR3 length equals 14 residues. CDR1 is MNHEY, CDR2 SVGAGI, per germline. The CDR3 protein is CTSNVAGGPDTQYF. The CDR3 DNA is TGTACCAGCAATGTAGCGGGAGGCCCAGATACGCAGTATTTT.

This clonotype has just a few counts. V gene TRBV6-2 or TRBV6-3 combines with J gene TRBJ2-6; no firm D call. Trimming stripped 6 bases from V and 0 bases from J, with 21 bases between. This CDR3 is built from 19 residues. Germline V gene lookup returns CDR1 MNHEY and CDR2 SVGEGT. CDR3 in amino acids: CASSPFMMIVDSGANVLTF. CDR3 nucleotides: TGTGCCAGCAGCCCCTTCATGATGATAGTCGACTCTGGGGCCAACGTCCTGACTTTC.

This clonotype was picked up a small number of times. The chain is built from TRBV10-3 and TRBJ2-7, with D unclear. The ends were cut back, 0 bases at V and 1 base at J, with 10 bases in the middle. Germline V gene sequence: CDR1 ENHRY, CDR2 SYGVKD. The length of the CDR3 is 15 residues. The CDR3 DNA reads TGTGCCATCAGTGAGTCGAGTCCAGGATCCTACGAGCAGTACTTC. The encoded protein is CAISESSPGSYEQYF.

This clonotype has more than one count but fewer than ten. V usage is TRBV15 and J usage is TRBJ2-1, with 13 bases matching TRBD2. Germline CDR1 and CDR2: LNHNV and YYDKDF (reference sequence). The CDR3 loop spans 14 amino acids. With 8 bases clipped from V and 7 bases from J, the junction kept 5 bases outside the gene matches. The CDR3: CATETSGRLNEQFF. The CDR3 bases are TGTGCCACCGAGACTAGCGGGAGGTTAAATGAGCAGTTCTTC.

The gene calls are TRBV12-3 or TRBV12-4 and TRBJ1-6, with 10 positions matching TRBD1. The CDR3 contains 15 residues. The V gene end was trimmed by 4 bases and the J gene end by 12 bases; junction bases not matched to a gene: 9. CDR3 in DNA: TGTGCCAGCAGTTCCGGGACAGGGGATCTTCGACCCCTCCACTTT. Amino acids: CASSSGTGDLRPLHF.

The genes are TRBV2 and TRBJ2-2; weak D call: TRBD1 (6 bases). V was trimmed by 4 bases and J by 6 bases, leaving 15 bases between them. Looked up from germline, CDR1 is SNHLY and CDR2 is FYNNEI. The CDR3 spans 15 residues. CDR3 DNA: TGTGCCAGCAGTGTTATACAGGGAAGTTCCGGGGAGCTGTTTTTT. Translated: CASSVIQGSSGELFF.

DNA for the CDR3: TGTGCCAGCAGCCAACAGACGACTAGCACAGATACGCAGTATTTT. Encoded protein: CASSQQTTSTDTQYF. This chain connects TRBV7-2 to TRBJ2-3; D gene uncertain. The CDR3 is 15 residues long. Germline V gene sequence: CDR1 SGHTA, CDR2 FQGNSA. Trimming removed 5 bases from V and 0 bases from J, with 12 bases in between.

This clonotype was observed a handful of times. The chain uses TRBV28 and TRBJ2-3; D is perhaps TRBD1 (5 bases). From germline, CDR1 is MDHEN and CDR2 SYDVKM. The germline V and J ends were trimmed by 7 bases and 2 bases, with 13 bases remaining between them. The CDR3 is 14 amino acids. CDR3: CASTQDRLTDTQYF. In DNA form, the CDR3 reads TGTGCCAGCACACAGGACCGACTCACAGATACGCAGTATTTT.

The rearrangement joins TRBV6-5 to TRBJ2-7, with D unclear. Germline V CDR1 and CDR2: MNHEY, SVGAGI. The CDR3 runs to 15 residues. The ends were cut back, 6 bases at V and 4 bases at J, with 19 bases in the middle. In nucleotides, the CDR3 is TGTGCCAGCAGACCCGGCCTAGGCTCTTGGTACGAGCAGTACTTC. Protein product: CASRPGLGSWYEQYF.

The J gene is TRBJ2-7, the V gene TRBV5-1; unclear D gene. Looked up from germline, CDR1 is SGHRS and CDR2 is YFSETQ. The V end was cut by 3 bases, the J end by 2 bases, with 15 bases between. This CDR3 comprises 15 residues. DNA for the CDR3: TGCGCCAGCAGCTCTGGAACCACAAGAACCTACGAGCAGTACTTC. Translation gives CASSSGTTRTYEQYF. The entire variable domain, with the rest obtained from reference TRBV5-1 and TRBJ2-7, is as follows: KAGVTQTPRYLIKTRGQQVTLSCSPISGHRSVSWYQQTPGQGLQFLFEYFSETQRNKGNFPGRFSGRQFSNSRSEMNVSTLELGDSALYLCASSSGTTRTYEQYFGPGTRLTVT.

The sample holds many counts of this clonotype. The chain carries TRBV7-8 and TRBJ2-3; 9 bases fit TRBD2. J lost 2 bases, V lost 3 bases, and 3 bases had no gene match. This CDR3 is 15 amino acids long. Germline V gene sequence: CDR1 SGHVS, CDR2 FQNEAQ. The CDR3 DNA reads as TGTGCCAGCAGCTTGCTAGCGGGAACCACAGATACGCAGTATTTT. Translating gives CASSLLAGTTDTQYF.

This chain links TRBV12-3 or TRBV12-4 with TRBJ1-2, with 7 nucleotides matching TRBD1. CDR3 length: 13 amino acids. Trimming removed 4 bases from V and 7 bases from J; junction bases left unmatched: 6. CDR3 residues: CASSSNRGGGYTF. CDR3 nucleotides: TGTGCCAGCAGTTCGAACAGGGGTGGTGGCTACACCTTC.

The V call is TRBV21-1, the J call TRBJ2-5; the table's D call of TRBD1 was not tested on the DNA. The J call could be wrong; TRBJ2-1 is a better fit for the DNA end. TRBV21-1 represents a pseudogene. The CDR3 sequence is 15 residues long. The CDR3 loop is CASEGVGGRRIEQFF. DNA for the CDR3: TGTGCCAGCGAAGGGGTCGGGGGGCGTCGGATTGAGCAGTTCTTC.

This clonotype was counted a single time. The chain recombines TRBV9 with TRBJ2-5, with D tentatively TRBD2 (6 bases). V dropped 0 bases and J dropped 1 base, with 10 bases sitting between them. The germline V gene encodes CDR1 SGDLS and CDR2 YYNGEE. The CDR3 totals 15 residues. CDR3 nucleotide sequence: TGTGCCAGCAGCGTAGGCGGGATCGTCCAAGAGACCCAGTACTTC. It is translated as CASSVGGIVQETQYF.